This T cell receptor (beta chain) came from a study of cytotoxic CD8 clonotypes in ibrutinib-treated CLL. Study results and limitations: On treatment, the uncommon public clonotypes contracted or remained stable.

Concerning this clone: Its antigen is as yet unknown.

CDR1 is KGHSH, CDR2 LQKENI, per germline. This CDR3 spans 14 amino acids. Trimming cost V 3 bases and J 3 bases, with 12 bases left between them. The intended depth for sequencing was 1 in 200,000 to 1 in 1 million T cells. Assay used: immunoSEQ multiplex PCR; TCRdb lists only in-frame clones, some missing. The repertoire consists of approximately 84,000 clones, with more than 75% occurring once and the leading ten covering about 4.8%. This clonotype was sampled from a human donor with chronic lymphocytic leukemia. The sample consisted of PBMCs, taken after 12 months of ibrutinib treatment. V is TRBV18 and J is TRBJ2-7; the D gene is possibly TRBD2 (5 bases). CDR3 nucleotide sequence: TGTGCCAGCTCACCTCCTAGCCCCAACTACGAGCAGTACTTC. It is translated as CASSPPSPNYEQYF.